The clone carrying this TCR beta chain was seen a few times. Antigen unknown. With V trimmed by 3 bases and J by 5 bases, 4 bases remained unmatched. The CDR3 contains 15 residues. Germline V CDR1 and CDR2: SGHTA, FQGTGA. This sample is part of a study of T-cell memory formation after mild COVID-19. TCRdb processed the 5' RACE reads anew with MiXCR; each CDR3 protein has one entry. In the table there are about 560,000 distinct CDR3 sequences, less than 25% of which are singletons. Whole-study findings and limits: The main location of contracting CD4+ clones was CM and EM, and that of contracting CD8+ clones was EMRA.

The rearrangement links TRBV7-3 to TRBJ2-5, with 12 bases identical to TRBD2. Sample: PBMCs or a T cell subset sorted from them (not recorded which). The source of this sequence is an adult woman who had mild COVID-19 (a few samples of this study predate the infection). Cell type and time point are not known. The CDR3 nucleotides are TGTGCCAGCAGCTTCAATGGACTAGCGGGGGAGACCCAGTACTTC. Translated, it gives CASSFNGLAGETQYF. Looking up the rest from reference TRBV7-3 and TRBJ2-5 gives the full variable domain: GAGVSQTPSNKVTEKGKYVELRCDPISGHTALYWYRQSLGQGPEFLIYFQGTGAADDSGLPNDRFFAVRPEGSVSTLKIQRTERGDSAVYLCASSFNGLAGETQYFGPGTRLLVL.